This T cell receptor beta chain was identified in a study of blood T cell repertoires in COVID-19. Enrollees, about 18 to 90 years old, lived in about two dozen US areas. Recovered participants had two consecutive negative NP/OP PCR tests, healthcare professional clearance, or symptom resolution. From germline, CDR1 is SQVTM and CDR2 ANQGSEA. J lost 4 bases, V lost 4 bases, and 2 bases had no gene match. This CDR3 is 12 amino acids long. The assay was immunoSEQ multiplex PCR, and TCRdb's table has in-frame clones only and misses some. The repertoire consists of just over 300,000 clones, with over 75% occurring once and the leading ten covering less than 2.5%.

The TCR sequence derives from a young man who had recovered from COVID-19. Sequencing was carried out using PBMCs or T cells enriched from blood (not recorded which). The V call is TRBV29-1, the J call TRBJ1-1; 8 bases align to TRBD1. CDR3 bases: TGCAGCGTTGTCAGGGGGCTCACTGAAGCTTTCTTT. Translation: CSVVRGLTEAFF.